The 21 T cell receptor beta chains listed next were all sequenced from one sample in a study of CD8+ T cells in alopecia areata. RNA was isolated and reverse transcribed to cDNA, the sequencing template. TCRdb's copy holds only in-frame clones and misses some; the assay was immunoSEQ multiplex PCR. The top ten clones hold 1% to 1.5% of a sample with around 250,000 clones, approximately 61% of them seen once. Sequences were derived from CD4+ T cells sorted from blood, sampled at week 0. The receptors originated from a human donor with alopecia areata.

CDR3 nucleotides: TGTGCCAGCAGCTTAACACAGTACAATGAGCAGTTCTTC. Residues: CASSLTQYNEQFF. The chain couples TRBV7-2 to TRBJ2-1; no clear D gene. Trimming took off 2 bases at V and 4 bases at J, with 6 bases between the two ends. The CDR3 is made up of 13 amino acids. CDR1 and CDR2 from the germline V gene are SGHTA and FQGNSA.

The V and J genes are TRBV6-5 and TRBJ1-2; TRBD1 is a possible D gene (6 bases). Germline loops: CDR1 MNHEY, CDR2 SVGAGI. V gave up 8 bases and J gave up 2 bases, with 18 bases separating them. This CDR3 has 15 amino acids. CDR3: CASVGSGGDNYGYTF. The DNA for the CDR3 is TGTGCCAGCGTGGGGTCGGGGGGCGACAACTATGGCTACACCTTC.

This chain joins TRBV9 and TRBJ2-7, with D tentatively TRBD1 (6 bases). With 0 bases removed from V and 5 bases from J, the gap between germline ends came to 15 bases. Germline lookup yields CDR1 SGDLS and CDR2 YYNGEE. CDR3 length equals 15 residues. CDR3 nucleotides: TGTGCCAGCAGCGTAGCTTGGGAACAGGGCCACGAGCAGTACTTC. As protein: CASSVAWEQGHEQYF.

As DNA, the CDR3 is TGCGCCAGCAGACGGGCAAGCTCCTACAATGAGCAGTTCTTC. It yields the protein CASRRASSYNEQFF. The V call is TRBV10-2, the J call TRBJ2-1; D gene ambiguous. Trimming pared 6 bases from V and 0 bases from J, leaving 9 bases between. Germline values: CDR1 WSHSY, CDR2 SAAADI. The CDR3 is 14 residues long.

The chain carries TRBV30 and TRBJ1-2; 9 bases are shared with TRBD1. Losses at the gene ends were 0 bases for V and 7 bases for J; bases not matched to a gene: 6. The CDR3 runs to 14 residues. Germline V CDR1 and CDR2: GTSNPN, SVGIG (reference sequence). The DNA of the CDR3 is TGTGCCTGGAGTGTAGCGGGACAGGGCGTTGGCTACACCTTC. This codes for CAWSVAGQGVGYTF.

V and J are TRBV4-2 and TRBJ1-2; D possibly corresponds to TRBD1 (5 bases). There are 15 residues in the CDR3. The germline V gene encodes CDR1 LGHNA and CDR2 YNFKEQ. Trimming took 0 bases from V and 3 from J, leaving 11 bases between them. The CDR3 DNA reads TGTGCCAGCAGCCAAGATTCGGGGACTCACTATGGCTACACCTTC. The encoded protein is CASSQDSGTHYGYTF.

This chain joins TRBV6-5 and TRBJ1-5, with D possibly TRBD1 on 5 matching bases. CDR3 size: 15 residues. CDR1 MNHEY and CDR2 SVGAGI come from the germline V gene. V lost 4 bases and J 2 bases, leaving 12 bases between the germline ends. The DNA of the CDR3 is TGTGCCAGCAGTTCCTCGGGGCAGGGCAATCAGCCCCAGCATTTT. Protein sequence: CASSSSGQGNQPQHF.

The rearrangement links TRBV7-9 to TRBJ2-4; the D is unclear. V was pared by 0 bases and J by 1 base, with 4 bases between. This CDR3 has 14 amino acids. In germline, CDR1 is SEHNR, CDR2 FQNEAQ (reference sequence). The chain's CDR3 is CASSLAGAKNIQYF. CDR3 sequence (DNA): TGTGCCAGCAGCTTAGCAGGGGCCAAAAACATTCAGTACTTC.

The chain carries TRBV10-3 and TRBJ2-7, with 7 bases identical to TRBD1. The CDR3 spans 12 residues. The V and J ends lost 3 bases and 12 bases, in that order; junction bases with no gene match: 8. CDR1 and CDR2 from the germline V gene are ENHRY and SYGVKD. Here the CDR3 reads CAISDSQQGRYF. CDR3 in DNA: TGTGCCATCAGTGACAGCCAACAGGGGAGGTACTTC.

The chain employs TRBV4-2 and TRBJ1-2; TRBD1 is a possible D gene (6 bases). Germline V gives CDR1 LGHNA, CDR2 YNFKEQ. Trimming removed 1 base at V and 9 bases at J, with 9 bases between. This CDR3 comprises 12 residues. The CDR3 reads CASSQVTGSYTF. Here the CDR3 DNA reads TGTGCCAGCAGCCAAGTTACAGGGAGCTACACCTTC.

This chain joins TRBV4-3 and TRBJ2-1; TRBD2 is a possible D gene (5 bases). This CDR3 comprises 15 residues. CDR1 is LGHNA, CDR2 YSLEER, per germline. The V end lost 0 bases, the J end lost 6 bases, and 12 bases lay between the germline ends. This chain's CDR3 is CASSQDSEYRNEQFF. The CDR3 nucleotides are TGCGCCAGCAGCCAAGATAGCGAATATCGCAATGAGCAGTTCTTC.

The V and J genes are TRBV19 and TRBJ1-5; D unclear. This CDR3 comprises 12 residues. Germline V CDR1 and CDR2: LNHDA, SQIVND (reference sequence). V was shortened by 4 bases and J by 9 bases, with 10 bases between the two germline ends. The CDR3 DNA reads TGTGCCAGTAGTAACCCGGGAACGCCCCAGCATTTT. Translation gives CASSNPGTPQHF.

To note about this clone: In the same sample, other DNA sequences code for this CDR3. The CDR3 DNA is TGTGCCAGCTCACCACCGGACAGCTACGAGCAGTACTTC. It translates to CASSPPDSYEQYF. This chain joins TRBV18 and TRBJ2-7, with D possibly being TRBD1 (6 bases). V was trimmed by 0 bases and J by 3 bases, leaving 6 bases between them. The CDR3 is made up of 13 amino acids. Germline CDR1 is KGHSH and CDR2 is LQKENI.

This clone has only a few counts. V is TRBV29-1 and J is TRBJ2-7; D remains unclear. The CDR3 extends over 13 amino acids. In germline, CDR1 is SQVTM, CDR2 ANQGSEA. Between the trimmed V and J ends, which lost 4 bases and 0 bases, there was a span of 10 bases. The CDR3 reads CSVVVGYSYEQYF. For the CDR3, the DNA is TGCAGCGTTGTAGTGGGGTACTCCTACGAGCAGTACTTC.

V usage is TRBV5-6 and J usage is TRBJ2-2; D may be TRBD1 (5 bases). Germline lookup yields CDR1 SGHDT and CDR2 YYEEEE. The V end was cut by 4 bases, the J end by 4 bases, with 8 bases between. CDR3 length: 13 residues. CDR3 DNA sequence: TGTGCCAGCAGCCTGACAGCCACCGGGGAGCTGTTTTTT. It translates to CASSLTATGELFF.

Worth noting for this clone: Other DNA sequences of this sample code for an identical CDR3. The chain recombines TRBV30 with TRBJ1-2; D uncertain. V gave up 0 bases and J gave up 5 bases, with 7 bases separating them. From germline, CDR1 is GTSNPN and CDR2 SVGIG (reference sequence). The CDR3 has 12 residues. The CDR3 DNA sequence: TGTGCCTGGAGTGTTCAGATTTATGGCTACACCTTC. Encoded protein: CAWSVQIYGYTF.

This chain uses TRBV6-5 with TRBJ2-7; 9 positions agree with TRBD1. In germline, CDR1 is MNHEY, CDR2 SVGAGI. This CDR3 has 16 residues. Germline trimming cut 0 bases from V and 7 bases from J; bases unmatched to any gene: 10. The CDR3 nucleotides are TGTGCCAGCAGTTACTCGATTGGACAGGGGCCTGGAGAGCAGTACTTC. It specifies CASSYSIGQGPGEQYF.

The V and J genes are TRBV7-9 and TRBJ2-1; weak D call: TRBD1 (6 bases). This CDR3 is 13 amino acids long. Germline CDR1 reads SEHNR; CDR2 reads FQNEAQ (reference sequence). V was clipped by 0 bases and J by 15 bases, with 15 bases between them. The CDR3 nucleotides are TGTGCCAGCAGCTTAGCCACAGGGAGCGCCTCGTTCTTC. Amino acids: CASSLATGSASFF.

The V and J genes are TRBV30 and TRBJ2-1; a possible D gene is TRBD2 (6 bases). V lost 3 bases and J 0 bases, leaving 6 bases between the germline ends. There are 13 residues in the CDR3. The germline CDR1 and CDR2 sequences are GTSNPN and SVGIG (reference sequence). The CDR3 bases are TGTGCCTGGAGCGGGAGCTCCTACAATGAGCAGTTCTTC. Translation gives CAWSGSSYNEQFF.

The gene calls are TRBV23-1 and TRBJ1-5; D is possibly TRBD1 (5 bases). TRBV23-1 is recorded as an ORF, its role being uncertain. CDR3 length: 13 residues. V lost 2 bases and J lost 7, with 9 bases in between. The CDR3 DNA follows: TGCGCCAGCAGTCAAAAGGGGCTGCAGCCCCAGCATTTT. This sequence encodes CASSQKGLQPQHF.

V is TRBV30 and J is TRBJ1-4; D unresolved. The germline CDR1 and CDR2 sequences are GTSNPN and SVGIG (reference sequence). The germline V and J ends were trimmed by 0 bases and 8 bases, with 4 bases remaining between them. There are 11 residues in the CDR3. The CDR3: CAWSVNEKLFF. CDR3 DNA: TGTGCCTGGAGTGTAAACGAAAAACTGTTTTTT.